This T cell receptor (beta chain) is drawn from a study of T cells expressing NK-cell markers. Overall study context: Sorted CD3+CD56+NKG2C+, CD3+CD56+NKG2C- and CD3+CD56-NKG2C+ T-cell subsets were beta-chain profiled. Overall study results and limits: Evidence did not settle whether expanded NKG2C+ T cell clones targeted HCMV. Top CD8+ clonotypes included the dominant CD3+CD56+NKG2C+ clonotypes in six donors.

Details on this clonotype: Its antigen is as yet unknown.

TCRdb reanalyzed the 5' RACE reads, giving one entry per CDR3 protein sequence and no DNA. The specimen's table records around 550,000 distinct CDR3 sequences. CDR1 is ENHRY, CDR2 SYGVKD, per germline. This CDR3 has 14 amino acids. Sequencing was performed on blood T cells: a sorted CD56 or NKG2C T cell subset, CD4+ or CD8+ T cells, or bulk PBMC T cells (not recorded which). This clonotype was sampled from a man between 18 and 35 years old in good health. This rearrangement joins TRBV10-3 to TRBJ2-7; TCRdb names TRBD1, which stays unverified in the absence of DNA. CDR3 in amino acids: CAISGGTVNYEQYF.